This T cell receptor beta chain was recovered during a study of blood T cell repertoires in COVID-19. For the study at large: The analysed material was cDNA or gDNA that came from T cells, B-cell-depleted T cells, or PBMCs.

Only one count was recorded for this clone. Seattle enrolled patients during active infection and tracked them longitudinally. TCRdb keeps only in-frame clones here, not all; method: immunoSEQ multiplex PCR. Of 60,000 or so clones listed, over 60% are singletons. This receptor was identified in a man aged 25 to 40 with COVID-19, enrolled during active disease. Sequencing was performed on peripheral blood.

The CDR3 region is CASSLGVQGSQYF. DNA for the CDR3: TGTGCCAGCAGCCTCGGAGTACAGGGCAGCCAGTACTTC. This chain links TRBV7-2 with TRBJ2-5; D might be TRBD1 (6 bases). Per the germline V gene, CDR1 is SGHTA and CDR2 is FQGNSA. There are 13 residues in the CDR3. With 5 bases removed from V and 10 bases from J, the gap between germline ends came to 17 bases.